This TCR beta chain was recorded in a study of Graves' ophthalmopathy and Graves' hyperthyroidism. For the study at large: Ophthalmopathy absent within 18 months of follow-up marked hyperthyroidism as stable.

To note about this clonotype: This CDR3 fails to terminate in the conserved phenylalanine or tryptophan, so it likely reflects a read error. The limits of the CDR3 on the DNA are not certain, so only TCRdb's listed CDR3 is given.

The CDR3 has 9 residues if both end residues are counted. CDR1 is DFQATT and CDR2 is SNEGSKA in the germline V gene (reference sequence). The authors amplified TCR beta CDR3 regions, and they did so from RNA transcripts for repertoire sequencing. The authors performed first-round RT-PCR with HTBI primers and then a second-round multiplex PCR. TCRdb reanalysed the multiplex PCR reads using MiXCR and keeps one entry per CDR3 protein. The sample shows about 1.1 million distinct CDR3 sequences, 35% to 45% of them seen only once. Sequencing was carried out using peripheral blood or thyroid tissue (not recorded which). The chain is built from TRBV20-1 and TRBJ1-4; the D segment call TRBD1 is taken from the table without a DNA check. The TCR originated in an adult man with Graves' hyperthyroidism. The CDR3 sequence: CSAGPTGEV.